The text below deals with one TCR beta chain. The target antigen is unknown. V was clipped by 7 bases and J by 2 bases, with 11 bases between them. CDR3 size: 13 residues. From germline, CDR1 is LNHDA and CDR2 SQIVND (reference sequence). These data belong to a study of T cell responses to AZD1222 COVID-19 vaccine. General study points: Donor demographics were predominantly white British with a female majority; clonal diversity may be underestimated. With two AZD1222 doses given, Spike-specific TCR breadth and depth both rose. Variant regions that are unmutated are reportedly the target of nearly half of spike-specific TCRs.

This table comes from immunoSEQ multiplex PCR, and its TCRdb copy is limited to in-frame clones, with some not included. The sample records about 140,000 clones, 89% being singletons. Sequenced here: peripheral blood, sampled on day 0 of AZD1222 vaccination. V gene TRBV19 combines with J gene TRBJ1-2; weak D call: TRBD1 (5 bases). The sequence was obtained from an adult in good health. The CDR3 reads CASMKGWNYGYTF. The CDR3 nucleotides are TGTGCCAGTATGAAGGGGTGGAACTATGGCTACACCTTC.